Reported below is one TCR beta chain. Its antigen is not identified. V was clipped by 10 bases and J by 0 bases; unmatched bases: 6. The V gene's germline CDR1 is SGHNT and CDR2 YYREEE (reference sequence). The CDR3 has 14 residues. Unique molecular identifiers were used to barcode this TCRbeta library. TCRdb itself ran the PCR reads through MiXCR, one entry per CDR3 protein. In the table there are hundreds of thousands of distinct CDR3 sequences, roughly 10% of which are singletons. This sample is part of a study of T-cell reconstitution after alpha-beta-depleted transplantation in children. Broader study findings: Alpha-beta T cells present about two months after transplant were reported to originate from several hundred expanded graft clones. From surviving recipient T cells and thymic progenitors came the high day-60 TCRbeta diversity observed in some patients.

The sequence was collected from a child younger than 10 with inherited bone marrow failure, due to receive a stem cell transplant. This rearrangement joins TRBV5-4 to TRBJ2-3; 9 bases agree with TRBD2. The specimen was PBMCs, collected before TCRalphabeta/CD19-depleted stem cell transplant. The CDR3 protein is CAAGGFASTDTQYF. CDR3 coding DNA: TGTGCCGCGGGGGGGTTCGCTAGCACAGATACGCAGTATTTT.